This T cell receptor beta chain was sequenced for a study of identical twins. MiXCR, run by TCRdb on the 5' RACE reads, gives a single entry per CDR3 protein. The repertoire holds about 200,000 distinct CDR3 sequences, with more than 15% as singletons. The CDR3 totals 17 residues. Trimming stripped 5 bases from V and 6 bases from J, with 22 bases between. These same data were also listed under a study on T cells expressing NK-cell markers. From that study: In a group of several donors, dominant NKG2C+ clonotypes represented about 1.0-7.0% of CD8+ T cells.

The receptor was isolated from a woman aged 18 to 35 in good health. The rearrangement joins TRBV12-3 or TRBV12-4 to TRBJ2-2; no clear D gene. Input material: CD8+ T cells sorted from blood. The CDR3 loop is CASSPAPGPNLPGELFF. CDR3 DNA: TGTGCCAGCAGTCCGGCTCCCGGGCCGAATCTACCCGGGGAGCTGTTTTTT.